The present T cell receptor beta chain was sequenced within a study of shared T cell receptors in the human thymus. The method was immunoSEQ multiplex PCR; TCRdb's version includes in-frame clones alone and lacks a portion of them. The sample lists 500,000 to 850,000 clones, more than 75% occurring once. V lost 5 bases to trimming and J lost 4 bases; unmatched junction nucleotides: 8. CDR1 is SQVTM, CDR2 ANQGSEA, per germline. The CDR3 runs 15 residues. This same sample was also taken into another study, of human thymus T cells. This second study notes: Corrective heart surgery yielded the resections from which the thymus tissue came. There appeared to be biased usage of V and J genes in thymic and blood repertoires.

The source material was thymocytes. This TCR was recovered from a boy less than two years old with a congenital heart defect. This rearrangement joins TRBV29-1 to TRBJ2-7, with 13 bases identical to TRBD2. Written as DNA, the CDR3 is TGCAGCGTTTTTGTTGCACTAGCGGGAGGGTACGAGCAGTACTTC. Amino acids: CSVFVALAGGYEQYF.